This T cell receptor (beta chain) emerged from a study of shared clonotypes between healthy human individuals. General study findings and limits: Relative to memory subsets, naive subsets generally showed larger estimated richness.

Germline V CDR1 and CDR2: SGHRS, YFSETQ. Trimming removed 4 bases from V and 3 bases from J, with 13 bases in between. This CDR3 has 14 amino acids. Comment on this clone: Its antigen remains unidentified.

The assay used deep level. The assay was immunoSEQ multiplex PCR, and TCRdb's table has in-frame clones only and misses some. The sample carries some 2.1 million clones, approximately 95% recorded once. CD45RO negativity and positive selection for CCR7 defined naive CD8 cells, a population that excluded terminally differentiated effector memory CD45RA+ cells. The donors were adults (healthy and HIV-negative) with no recent acute infections or vaccinations. This clonotype was obtained from a man between 18 and 29 years old in good health. Sequencing used naive CD8+ T cells sorted from blood. The chain is built from TRBV5-1 and TRBJ2-5; no reliable D call. The chain's CDR3 is CASSQSGAEETQYF. DNA for the CDR3: TGCGCCAGCAGCCAGTCCGGAGCAGAAGAGACCCAGTACTTC. The full variable domain, in which reference TRBV5-1 and TRBJ2-5 provide the parts outside the CDR3, is KAGVTQTPRYLIKTRGQQVTLSCSPISGHRSVSWYQQTPGQGLQFLFEYFSETQRNKGNFPGRFSGRQFSNSRSEMNVSTLELGDSALYLCASSQSGAEETQYFGPGTRLLVL.